These 20 T cell receptor beta chains originate from one sample sequenced in a study of blood T cell repertoires in COVID-19 (TCRdb year 2020). The library was built by means of the immunoSEQ multiplex PCR assay. TCRdb carries this immuneACCESS record with in-frame sequences only. Its versions omit some clonotypes, under half of them owing to an unresolved V gene in the studies checked, with the rest unexplained. In this sample the table shows some 26,000 clones, roughly 80% of which occur a single time. The ten largest make up more than 45% of the sample. Sequencing used peripheral blood. All receptors derive from a man in his fifties with active or convalescent COVID-19.

The chain has TRBV5-1 and TRBJ1-6, with D hard to call. Trimming took off 2 bases at V and 14 bases at J, with 20 bases between the two ends. The CDR3 is 15 amino acids. Per the germline V gene, CDR1 is SGHRS and CDR2 is YFSETQ. As DNA, the CDR3 is TGCGCCAGCAGCTTCACACAGATGGGCGGAGGGACCCTCCACTTT. Its translation: CASSFTQMGGGTLHF.

The chain links TRBV6-5 to TRBJ2-7, with 10 bases lining up with TRBD2. Germline V gives CDR1 MNHEY, CDR2 SVGAGI. The CDR3 is 13 amino acids. V lost 9 bases and J lost 4; bases outside the gene matches: 6. CDR3: CASQKREGYEQYF. The DNA of the CDR3 is TGTGCCAGTCAAAAGCGGGAGGGTTACGAGCAGTACTTC.

This chain uses TRBV4-2 with TRBJ2-2; D is uncertain. This CDR3 has 14 amino acids. CDR1 LGHNA and CDR2 YNFKEQ come from the germline V gene. Trimming pared 2 bases from V and 5 bases from J, leaving 9 bases between. CDR3 residues: CASSQTSWTGELFF. CDR3 in DNA: TGTGCCAGCAGCCAAACGAGCTGGACCGGGGAGCTGTTTTTT.

This chain links TRBV14 with TRBJ2-1; 10 bases are a match to TRBD2. The length of the CDR3 is 17 residues. Germline trimming cut 1 base from V and 6 bases from J; bases unmatched to any gene: 9. The germline CDR1 and CDR2 sequences are SGHDN and FVKESK. In nucleotides, the CDR3 is TGTGCCAGCAGCCAAGCTTTGGGACTAGCGACAAGCAATGAGCAGTTCTTC. It is translated as CASSQALGLATSNEQFF.

The J gene is TRBJ2-7, the V gene TRBV6-1; weak D call: TRBD2 (6 bases). The CDR3 sequence is 19 residues long. Germline CDR1 reads MNHNS; CDR2 reads SASEGT. The V gene lost 0 bases and the J gene lost 3 bases, with 24 bases spanning the gap. The CDR3 bases are TGTGCCAGCAGTGAAGCGAGGAGACTATCAACGGGAGTGTTCTACGAGCAGTACTTC. The encoded protein is CASSEARRLSTGVFYEQYF.

This clone was observed once. V gene TRBV7-2 combines with J gene TRBJ2-1, with D possibly being TRBD1 (6 bases). Germline loops: CDR1 SGHTA, CDR2 FQGNSA. This CDR3 region has 13 residues. V lost 2 bases and J 5 bases, leaving 7 bases between the germline ends. In nucleotides, the CDR3 is TGTGCCAGCAGCTTAAAGGGGGACAATGAGCAGTTCTTC. It translates to CASSLKGDNEQFF.

The chain is built from TRBV27 and TRBJ2-5, with D unclear. V was trimmed by 3 bases and J by 1 base, leaving 3 bases between them. The germline gives CDR1 MNHEY, CDR2 SMNVEV (reference sequence). This CDR3 region has 12 residues. The CDR3 here is CASSFLQETQYF. Here the CDR3 DNA reads TGTGCCAGCAGTTTTCTCCAAGAGACCCAGTACTTC.

This chain connects TRBV27 to TRBJ2-2; no definite D call. V was shortened by 6 bases and J by 4 bases, with 6 bases between the two germline ends. The CDR3 is made up of 12 amino acids. CDR1 and CDR2 from the germline V gene are MNHEY and SMNVEV (reference sequence). In DNA, the CDR3 is TGTGCCAGCAGCGTCCCCACCGGGGAGCTGTTTTTT. The encoded protein is CASSVPTGELFF.

DNA of the CDR3: TGTGCCAGTAATGCCCCGGGAGGGTCGGAGTATGGCTACACCTTC. It is translated as CASNAPGGSEYGYTF. The J gene is TRBJ1-2, the V gene TRBV19, with D unclear. The CDR3 runs 15 residues. V gave up 7 bases and J gave up 5 bases, with 20 bases separating them. CDR1 LNHDA and CDR2 SQIVND come from the germline V gene (reference sequence).

The chain joins TRBV6-6 to TRBJ1-1; 12 bases agree with TRBD1. This CDR3 has 15 residues. J gave up 3 bases and V 7 bases, and 6 bases lay outside the gene matches. Germline values: CDR1 MNHNY, CDR2 SVGAGI (reference sequence). CDR3 sequence reads: CASTGTGGIYTEAFF. The DNA for the CDR3 is TGTGCCAGCACCGGGACAGGGGGCATATACACTGAAGCTTTCTTT.

This clone was found a few times. The rearrangement links TRBV6-5 to TRBJ1-4; no clear D. Trimming stripped 5 bases from V and 7 bases from J, with 11 bases between. The CDR3 runs to 13 residues. Germline CDR1 is MNHEY and CDR2 is SVGAGI. Written as DNA, the CDR3 is TGTGCCAGCAGTCGGGATCGGGGTGAAAAACTGTTTTTT. This translates into CASSRDRGEKLFF.

This chain joins TRBV19 and TRBJ2-7, with 13 bases identical to TRBD2. The CDR3 consists of 22 residues. Germline V gene data show CDR1 as LNHDA and CDR2 as SQIVND (reference sequence). Trimming cost V 2 bases and J 0 bases; bases outside gene matches: 19. The CDR3 is CASSIRFFVGTSGITYSYEQYF. In DNA, the CDR3 is TGTGCCAGTAGTATACGTTTCTTCGTTGGGACTAGCGGGATAACCTACTCCTACGAGCAGTACTTC.

Points on this clone: At one boundary the junction diverges from the germline segment, which might be a read error. The gene calls are TRBV5-5 and TRBJ1-5; D is ambiguous. Germline loops: CDR1 SGHKS, CDR2 YYEKEE (reference sequence). The CDR3 totals 15 residues. CDR3 sequence: CASSLDGDSNQPQHF. CDR3 coding DNA: TGTGCCAGCAGTTTGGACGGTGATAGCAATCAGCCCCAGCATTTT.

This clone was seen only a few times. V gene TRBV7-3 combines with J gene TRBJ1-2, with 8 bases that match TRBD1. The CDR3 runs 14 residues. Looked up from germline, CDR1 is SGHTA and CDR2 is FQGTGA. V lost 5 bases to trimming and J lost 4 bases; unmatched junction nucleotides: 6. The CDR3 reads CASSPGGRGYGYTF. CDR3 sequence (DNA): TGTGCCAGCAGCCCAGGGGGCCGGGGCTATGGCTACACCTTC.

V usage is TRBV28 and J usage is TRBJ2-2; 9 positions agree with TRBD2. The germline V gene encodes CDR1 MDHEN and CDR2 SYDVKM. With V trimmed by 2 bases and J by 5 bases, 3 bases remained unmatched. CDR3 length: 15 amino acids. This CDR3 reads CASSLGGGATGELFF. The DNA of the CDR3 is TGTGCCAGCAGTTTAGGCGGGGGGGCAACCGGGGAGCTGTTTTTT.

The V gene is TRBV6-6, the J gene TRBJ1-5; D is ambiguous. Trimming took 2 bases from V and 6 from J, leaving 8 bases between them. The germline V gene encodes CDR1 MNHNY and CDR2 SVGAGI (reference sequence). This CDR3 is built from 13 residues. CDR3 sequence: CASSYTLGQPQHF. The CDR3 DNA reads TGTGCCAGCAGTTACACGCTAGGTCAGCCCCAGCATTTT.

The chain uses TRBV10-3 and TRBJ2-2; 10 bases map to TRBD2. The germline CDR1 and CDR2 sequences are ENHRY and SYGVKD. CDR3 length equals 17 residues. The junction had 7 bases not matched to a gene; V was cut back by 0 bases and J by 6 bases. CDR3 nucleotide sequence: TGTGCCATCAGTGAGTCTGATTTGCTAGCGGGAGCCGGGGAGCTGTTTTTT. This gives the protein CAISESDLLAGAGELFF.

J is TRBJ2-7 and V is TRBV10-3; 8 nucleotides match TRBD1. Germline lookup yields CDR1 ENHRY and CDR2 SYGVKD. This CDR3 has 15 amino acids. The trim removed 4 bases at V and 1 base at J, leaving 6 bases unmatched. For the CDR3, the DNA is TGTGCCATCAGTGTGACAGGGGAGGCTTCCTACGAGCAGTACTTC. Residues: CAISVTGEASYEQYF.

V is TRBV28 and J is TRBJ2-5; 7 bases line up with TRBD2. Germline values: CDR1 MDHEN, CDR2 SYDVKM. V lost 5 bases and J lost 3; bases outside the gene matches: 6. The CDR3 is made up of 14 amino acids. The CDR3 DNA reads TGTGCCAGCAGTCCCGGGGGAGGGGAAGAGACCCAGTACTTC. This encodes CASSPGGGEETQYF.

The sample holds a few counts of this clone. The chain has TRBV12-5 and TRBJ2-7, with 7 bases matching TRBD1. Per germline, CDR1 LGHNT and CDR2 FRNRAP. Unmatched junction bases numbered 8, after V lost 0 bases and J lost 3 bases. This CDR3 contains 16 residues. CDR3 in DNA: TGTGCTAGTGGTTTGGTACTCGGACAGGCTTACTACGAGCAGTACTTC. Translating gives CASGLVLGQAYYEQYF. Looking up the rest from reference TRBV12-5 and TRBJ2-7 gives the full variable domain: DARVTQTPRHKVTEMGQEVTMRCQPILGHNTVFWYRQTMMQGLELLAYFRNRAPLDDSGMPKDRFSAEMPDATLATLKIQPSEPRDSAVYFCASGLVLGQAYYEQYFGPGTRLTVT.